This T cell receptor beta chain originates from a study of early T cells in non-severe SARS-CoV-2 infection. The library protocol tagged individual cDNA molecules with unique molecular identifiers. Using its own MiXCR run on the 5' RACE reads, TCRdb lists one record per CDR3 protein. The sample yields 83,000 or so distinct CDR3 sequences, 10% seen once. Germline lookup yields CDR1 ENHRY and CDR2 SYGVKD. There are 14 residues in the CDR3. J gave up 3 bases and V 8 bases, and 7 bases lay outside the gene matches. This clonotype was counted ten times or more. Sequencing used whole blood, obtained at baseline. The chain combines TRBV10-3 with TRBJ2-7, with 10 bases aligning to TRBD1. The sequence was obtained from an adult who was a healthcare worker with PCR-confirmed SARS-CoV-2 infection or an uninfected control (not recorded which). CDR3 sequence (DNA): TGTGCCATCTTCTCGGGACAGGGGAACTACGAGCAGTACTTC. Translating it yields CAIFSGQGNYEQYF.